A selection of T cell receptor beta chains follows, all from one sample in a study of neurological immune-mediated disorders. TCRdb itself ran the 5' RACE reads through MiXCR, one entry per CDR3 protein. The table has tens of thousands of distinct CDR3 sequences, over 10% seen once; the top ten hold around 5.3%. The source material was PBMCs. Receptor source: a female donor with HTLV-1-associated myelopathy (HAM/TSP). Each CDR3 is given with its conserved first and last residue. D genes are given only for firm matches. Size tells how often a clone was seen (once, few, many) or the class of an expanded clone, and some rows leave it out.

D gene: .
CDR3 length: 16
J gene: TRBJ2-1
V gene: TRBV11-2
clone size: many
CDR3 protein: CASSHRAKSSYNEQFF
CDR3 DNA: TGTGCCAGCAGCCACCGAGCTAAGAGCTCCTACAATGAGCAGTTCTTC

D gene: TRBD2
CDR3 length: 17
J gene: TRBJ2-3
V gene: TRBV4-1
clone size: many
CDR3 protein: CASSQTRAGAGTDTQYF
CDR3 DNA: TGCGCCAGCAGCCAAACCCGAGCGGGGGCCGGCACAGATACGCAGTATTTT

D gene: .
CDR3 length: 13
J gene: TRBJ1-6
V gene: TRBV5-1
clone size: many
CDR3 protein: CASSLENYSPLHF
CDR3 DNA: TGCGCCAGCAGCTTAGAGAACTATTCACCCCTCCACTTT

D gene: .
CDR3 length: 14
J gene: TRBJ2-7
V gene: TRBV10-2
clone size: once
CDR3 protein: CASRDLLGGYEQYF
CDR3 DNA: TGCGCCAGCAGGGACTTACTCGGAGGCTACGAGCAGTACTTC

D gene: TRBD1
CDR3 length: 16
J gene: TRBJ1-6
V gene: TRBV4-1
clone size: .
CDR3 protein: CASSQEGDRANSPLHF
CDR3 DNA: TGCGCCAGCAGCCAAGAAGGGGACAGAGCCAATTCACCCCTCCACTTT

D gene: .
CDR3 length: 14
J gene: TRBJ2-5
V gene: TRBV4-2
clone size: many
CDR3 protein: CASNDRTQGETQYF
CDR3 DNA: TGTGCCAGCAATGACCGGACCCAGGGGGAGACCCAGTACTTC

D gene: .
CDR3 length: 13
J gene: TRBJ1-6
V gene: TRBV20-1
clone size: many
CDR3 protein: CSARISGDSPLHF
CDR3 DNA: TGCAGTGCTAGAATCAGTGGGGATTCACCCCTCCACTTT

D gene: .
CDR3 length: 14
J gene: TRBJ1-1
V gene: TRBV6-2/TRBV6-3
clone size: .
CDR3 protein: CASSRAAGDTEAFF
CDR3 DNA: TGTGCCAGCAGTCGGGCAGCCGGGGACACTGAAGCTTTCTTT

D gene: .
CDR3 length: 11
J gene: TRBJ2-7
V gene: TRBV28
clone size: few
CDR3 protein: CASTLGREQYF
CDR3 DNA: TGTGCCAGCACCCTTGGGAGGGAGCAGTACTTC

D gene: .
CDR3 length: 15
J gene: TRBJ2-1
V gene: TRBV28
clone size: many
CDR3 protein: CASSLIRGGSNEQFF
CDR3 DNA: TGTGCCAGCAGTTTGATAAGGGGGGGTTCCAATGAGCAGTTCTTC

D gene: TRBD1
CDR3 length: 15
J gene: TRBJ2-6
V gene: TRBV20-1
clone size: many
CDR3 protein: CSAREQGSGANVLTF
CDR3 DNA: TGCAGTGCTAGAGAACAGGGGTCAGGGGCCAACGTCCTGACTTTC

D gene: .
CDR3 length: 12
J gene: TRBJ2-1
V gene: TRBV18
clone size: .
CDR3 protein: CASSPRSGEQFF
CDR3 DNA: TGTGCCAGCTCACCAAGGTCGGGTGAGCAGTTCTTC

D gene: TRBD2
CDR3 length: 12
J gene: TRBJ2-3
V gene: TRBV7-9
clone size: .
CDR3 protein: CASSLAGEWQYF
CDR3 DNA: TGTGCCAGCAGTTTAGCGGGAGAATGGCAGTATTTT

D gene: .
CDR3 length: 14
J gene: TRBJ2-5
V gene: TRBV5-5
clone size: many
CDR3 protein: CASSLGAPQETQYF
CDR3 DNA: TGTGCCAGCAGCTTGGGGGCACCTCAAGAGACCCAGTACTTC

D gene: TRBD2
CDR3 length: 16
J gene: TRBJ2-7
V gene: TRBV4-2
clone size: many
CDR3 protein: CASSPHRSGGAYEQYF
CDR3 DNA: TGTGCCAGCAGCCCCCATAGAAGCGGGGGGGCCTACGAGCAGTACTTC

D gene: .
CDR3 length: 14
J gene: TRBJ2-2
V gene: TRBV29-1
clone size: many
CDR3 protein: CSVDSGVNTGELFF
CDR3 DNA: TGCAGCGTTGACTCGGGAGTAAACACCGGGGAGCTGTTTTTT

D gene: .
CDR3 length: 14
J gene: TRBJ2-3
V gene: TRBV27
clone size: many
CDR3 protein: CASSLGATGDTQYF
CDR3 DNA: TGTGCCAGCAGTTTGGGAGCCACGGGAGATACGCAGTATTTT

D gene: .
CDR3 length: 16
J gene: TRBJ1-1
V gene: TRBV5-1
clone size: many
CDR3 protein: CASSSRGLGPDTEAFF
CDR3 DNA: TGCGCCAGCAGCTCCCGGGGGTTAGGTCCGGACACTGAAGCTTTCTTT

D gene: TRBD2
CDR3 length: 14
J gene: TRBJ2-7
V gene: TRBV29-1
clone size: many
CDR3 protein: CSVSLAGGTYEQYF
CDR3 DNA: TGCAGCGTCTCACTAGCGGGGGGAACCTACGAGCAGTACTTC

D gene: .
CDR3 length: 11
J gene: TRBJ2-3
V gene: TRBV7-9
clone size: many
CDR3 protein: CASSLEYTQYF
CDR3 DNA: TGTGCCAGCAGCTTAGAATATACGCAGTATTTT

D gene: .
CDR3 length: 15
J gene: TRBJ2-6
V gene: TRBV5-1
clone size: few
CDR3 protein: CASGGRSSGANVLTF
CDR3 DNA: TGCGCCAGCGGTGGACGGAGCTCTGGGGCCAACGTCCTGACTTTC

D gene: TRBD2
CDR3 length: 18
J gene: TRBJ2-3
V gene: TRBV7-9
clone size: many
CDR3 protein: CASSLRLSGGGVEDTQYF
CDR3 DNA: TGTGCCAGCAGCCTCCGTCTATCTGGCGGGGGGGTAGAAGATACGCAGTATTTT

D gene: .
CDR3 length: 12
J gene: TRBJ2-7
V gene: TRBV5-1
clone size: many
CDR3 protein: CASSLMPGEQYF
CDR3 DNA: TGCGCCAGCAGCTTGATGCCGGGCGAGCAGTACTTC

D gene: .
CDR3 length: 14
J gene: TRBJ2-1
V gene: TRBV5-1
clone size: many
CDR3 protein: CASSDQGGGNEQFF
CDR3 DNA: TGCGCCAGCAGCGATCAGGGGGGAGGCAATGAGCAGTTCTTC

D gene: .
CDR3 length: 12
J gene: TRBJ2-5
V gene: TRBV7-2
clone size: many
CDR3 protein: CASSLMGETQYF
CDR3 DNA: TGTGCCAGCAGCTTAATGGGGGAGACCCAGTACTTC

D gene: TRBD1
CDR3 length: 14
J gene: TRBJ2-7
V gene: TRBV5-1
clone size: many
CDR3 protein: CASSAGTGGYEQYF
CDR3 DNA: TGCGCCAGCAGCGCCGGGACAGGGGGCTACGAGCAGTACTTC

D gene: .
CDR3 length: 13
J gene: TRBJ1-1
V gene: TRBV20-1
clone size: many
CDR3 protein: CSARGRANTEAFF
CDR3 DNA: TGCAGTGCTAGAGGACGGGCGAACACTGAAGCTTTCTTT

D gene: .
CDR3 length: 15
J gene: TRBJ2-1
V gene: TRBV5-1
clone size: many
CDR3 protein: CASSIGRGPNNEQFF
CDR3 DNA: TGCGCCAGCAGCATCGGGCGGGGGCCTAACAATGAGCAGTTCTTC

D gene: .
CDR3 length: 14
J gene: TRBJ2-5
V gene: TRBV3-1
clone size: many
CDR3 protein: CASSQLGPQETQYF
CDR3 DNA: TGTGCCAGCAGCCAATTGGGACCGCAAGAGACCCAGTACTTC

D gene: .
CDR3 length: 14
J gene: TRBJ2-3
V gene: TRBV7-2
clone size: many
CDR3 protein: CASNAPGELNTQYF
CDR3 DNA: TGTGCCAGTAACGCCCCCGGGGAGCTAAATACGCAGTATTTT

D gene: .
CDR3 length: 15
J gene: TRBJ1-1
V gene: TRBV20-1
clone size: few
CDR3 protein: CSARDGKAMNTEAFF
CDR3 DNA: TGCAGTGCTAGAGATGGGAAAGCGATGAACACTGAAGCTTTCTTT

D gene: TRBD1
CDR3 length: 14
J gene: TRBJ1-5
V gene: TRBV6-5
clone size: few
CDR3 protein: CASSLDRGHQPQHF
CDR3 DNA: TGTGCCAGCAGCCTGGACAGGGGGCATCAGCCCCAGCATTTT

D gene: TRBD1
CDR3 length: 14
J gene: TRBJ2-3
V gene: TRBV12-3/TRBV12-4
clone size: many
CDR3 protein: CASRSGTVTDTQYF
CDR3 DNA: TGTGCCAGCAGGTCCGGGACAGTCACAGATACGCAGTATTTT

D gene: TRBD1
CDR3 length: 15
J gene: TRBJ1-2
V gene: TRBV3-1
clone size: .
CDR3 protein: CASSQRTGGIYGYTF
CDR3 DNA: TGTGCCAGCAGCCAAAGGACAGGGGGCATCTATGGCTACACCTTC

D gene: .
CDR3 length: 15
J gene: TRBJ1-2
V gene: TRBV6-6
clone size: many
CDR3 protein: CASSYGQGTPYGYTF
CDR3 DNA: TGTGCCAGCAGTTACGGTCAGGGAACTCCCTATGGCTACACCTTC

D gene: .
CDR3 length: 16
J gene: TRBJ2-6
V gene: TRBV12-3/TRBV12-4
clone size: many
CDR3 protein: CASRDTGFPGANVLTF
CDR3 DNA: TGTGCCAGCAGGGACACGGGATTTCCTGGGGCCAACGTCCTGACTTTC

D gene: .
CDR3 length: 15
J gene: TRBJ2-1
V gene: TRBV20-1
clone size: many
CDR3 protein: CSARSGTSPGNEQFF
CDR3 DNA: TGCAGTGCGAGGTCCGGGACTTCGCCAGGCAATGAGCAGTTCTTC

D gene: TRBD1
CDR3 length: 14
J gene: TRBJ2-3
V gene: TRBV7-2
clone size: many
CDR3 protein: CASSRDRGTDTQYF
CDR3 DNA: TGTGCCAGCAGCCGAGACAGGGGCACAGATACGCAGTATTTT

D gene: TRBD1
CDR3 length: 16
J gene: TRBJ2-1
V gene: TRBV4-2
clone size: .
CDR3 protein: CASSKTDRGLGNEQFF
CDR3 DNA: TGTGCCAGCAGTAAAACGGACAGGGGGCTCGGGAATGAGCAGTTCTTC

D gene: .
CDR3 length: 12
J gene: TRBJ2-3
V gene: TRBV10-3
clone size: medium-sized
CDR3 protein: CAISETEDTQYF
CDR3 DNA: TGTGCCATCAGTGAGACGGAGGACACGCAGTATTTT

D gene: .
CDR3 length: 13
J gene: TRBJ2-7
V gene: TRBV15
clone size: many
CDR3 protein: CATSREKAYEQYF
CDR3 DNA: TGTGCCACCAGCAGAGAGAAGGCCTACGAGCAGTACTTC

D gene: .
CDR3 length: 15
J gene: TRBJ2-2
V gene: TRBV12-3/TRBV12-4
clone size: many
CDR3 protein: CASSLRGADTGELFF
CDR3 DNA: TGTGCCAGCAGTTTAAGAGGGGCGGACACCGGGGAGCTGTTTTTT

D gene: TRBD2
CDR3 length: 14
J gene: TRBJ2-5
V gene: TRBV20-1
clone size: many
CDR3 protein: CSALLAGGGKTQYF
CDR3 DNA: TGCAGTGCCCTCTTGGCGGGGGGGGGGAAGACCCAGTACTTC

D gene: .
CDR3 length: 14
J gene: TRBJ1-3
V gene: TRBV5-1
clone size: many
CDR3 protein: CASSLDSAGNTIYF
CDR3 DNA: TGCGCCAGCAGCCTGGATAGTGCTGGAAACACCATATATTTT

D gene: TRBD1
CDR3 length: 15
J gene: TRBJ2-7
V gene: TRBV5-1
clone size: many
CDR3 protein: CASSLEGQRAYEQYF
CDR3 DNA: TGCGCCAGCAGCTTGGAGGGACAGAGAGCCTACGAGCAGTACTTC

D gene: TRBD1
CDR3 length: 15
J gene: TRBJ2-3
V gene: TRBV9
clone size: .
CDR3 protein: CASSVGTGLTDTQYF
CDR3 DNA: TGTGCCAGCAGCGTCGGGACAGGACTCACAGATACGCAGTATTTT

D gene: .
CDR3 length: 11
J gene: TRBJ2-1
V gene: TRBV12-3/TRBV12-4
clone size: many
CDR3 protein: CASGWGNEQFF
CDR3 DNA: TGTGCCAGCGGCTGGGGTAATGAGCAGTTCTTC

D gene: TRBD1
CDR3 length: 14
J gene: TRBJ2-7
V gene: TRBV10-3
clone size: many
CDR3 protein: CAISPQGAVYEQYF
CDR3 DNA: TGTGCCATCAGTCCGCAGGGGGCTGTCTACGAGCAGTACTTC

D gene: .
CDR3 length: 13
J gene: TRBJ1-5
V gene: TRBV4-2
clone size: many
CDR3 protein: CASTSDSNQPQHF
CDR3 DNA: TGTGCCAGCACCAGCGATAGCAATCAGCCCCAGCATTTT

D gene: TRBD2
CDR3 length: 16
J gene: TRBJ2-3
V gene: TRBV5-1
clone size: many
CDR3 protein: CASSPHSGGSTDTQYF
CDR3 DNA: TGCGCCAGCAGCCCGCATTCCGGGGGGAGCACAGATACGCAGTATTTT

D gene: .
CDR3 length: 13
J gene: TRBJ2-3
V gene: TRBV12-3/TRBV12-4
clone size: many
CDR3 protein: CASGGFMRDTQYF
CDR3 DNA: TGTGCCAGCGGGGGTTTCATGCGGGATACGCAGTATTTT

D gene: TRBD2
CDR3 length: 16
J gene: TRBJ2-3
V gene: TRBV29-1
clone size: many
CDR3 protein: CSVERRGGGASDTQYF
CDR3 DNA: TGCAGCGTTGAAAGGAGGGGCGGGGGGGCGTCAGATACGCAGTATTTT

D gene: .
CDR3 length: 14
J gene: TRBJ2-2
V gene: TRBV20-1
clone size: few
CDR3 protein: CSARGGAGTGELFF
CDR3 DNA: TGCAGTGCTAGAGGGGGAGCAGGCACCGGGGAGCTGTTTTTT

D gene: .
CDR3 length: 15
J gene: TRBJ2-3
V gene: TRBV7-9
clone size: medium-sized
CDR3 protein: CASSLQRANTDTQYF
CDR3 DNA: TGTGCCAGCAGCTTACAGCGGGCGAACACAGATACGCAGTATTTT

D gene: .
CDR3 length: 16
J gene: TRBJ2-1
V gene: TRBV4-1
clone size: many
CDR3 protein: CASSRGGAHQYNEQFF
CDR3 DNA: TGCGCCAGCAGTCGGGGCGGGGCCCACCAATACAATGAGCAGTTCTTC

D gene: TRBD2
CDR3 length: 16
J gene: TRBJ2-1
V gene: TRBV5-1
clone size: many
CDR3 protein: CASSFLAGGGYNEQFF
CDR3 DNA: TGCGCCAGCAGCTTCTTAGCGGGGGGGGGCTACAATGAGCAGTTCTTC

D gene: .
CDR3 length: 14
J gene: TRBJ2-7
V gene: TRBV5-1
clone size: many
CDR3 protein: CASKSQAGNYEQYF
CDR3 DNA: TGCGCCAGCAAGAGCCAAGCAGGTAACTACGAGCAGTACTTC

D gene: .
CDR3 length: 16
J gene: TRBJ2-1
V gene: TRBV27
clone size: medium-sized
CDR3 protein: CASSLPARVSVEEQFF
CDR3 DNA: TGTGCCAGCAGTTTACCGGCCAGGGTTTCCGTAGAAGAGCAGTTCTTC

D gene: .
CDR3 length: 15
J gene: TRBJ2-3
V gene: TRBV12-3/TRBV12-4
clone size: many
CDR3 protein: CASSPPGKSTDTQYF
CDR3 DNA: TGTGCCAGCAGCCCGCCAGGGAAAAGCACAGATACGCAGTATTTT